The clone carrying this TCR beta chain was seen a handful of times. Its specificity is unknown. The data were taken from a study of T cells in Graves' hyperthyroidism and ophthalmopathy. Background on the study: Specimen type is peripheral blood, collected at initial diagnosis prior to any treatment. Findings and caveats of the study: It was a median roughly six months before onset that the model predicted ophthalmopathy.

Trimming left V 4 bases short and J 7 bases short, with 12 bases between. In germline, CDR1 is SGHDT, CDR2 YYEEEE. The CDR3 contains 13 residues. Amplification of TCR beta CDR3 regions was performed using RNA transcripts as template. Carried out on the TCR CDR3, a first-round RT-PCR used the HTBI primer set. TCRdb fed the multiplex PCR reads into MiXCR, producing one record per CDR3 protein. The data hold approximately 690,000 distinct CDR3 sequences, with approximately 14% observed a single time. The chain uses TRBV5-6 and TRBJ2-1, with TRBD2 as a possible D gene (5 bases). Sample: blood. The clonotype originates from a woman in her 50s with Graves' ophthalmopathy. CDR3 sequence: CASSPLGDNEQFF. The CDR3 bases are TGTGCCAGCAGCCCCTTGGGAGATAATGAGCAGTTCTTC. Supplemented by reference TRBV5-6 and TRBJ2-1, the full variable domain reads DAGVTQSPTHLIKTRGQQVTLRCSPKSGHDTVSWYQQALGQGPQFIFQYYEEEERQRGNFPDRFSGHQFPNYSSELNVNALLLGDSALYLCASSPLGDNEQFFGPGTRLTVL.